The 24 T cell receptor beta chains given below trace back to one sample, sequenced in a study of a mutant IDH1 vaccine in newly diagnosed glioma. Antigens for these TCRs are unknown. Time point defined: week 11, during vaccination. Every vaccine dose comprised 300 ug of mutant IDH1 20-mer peptide plus topical imiquimod. Assay: immunoSEQ multiplex PCR; the TCRdb copy retains only in-frame clones and omits some. Altogether 55,000 to 70,000 clones are present, around nine tenths being singletons, with the ten largest covering less than 2%. The starting material was PBMCs, obtained from a glioma patient whose treatment included an IDH1 peptide vaccine. The receptors come from a man aged 40-49 years with glioma.

CDR3 sequence reads: CATSPRDRASETQYF. In DNA, the CDR3 is TGTGCCACCAGCCCGCGGGACAGGGCGTCAGAGACCCAGTACTTC. V usage is TRBV15 and J usage is TRBJ2-5, with 9 nucleotides matching TRBD1. V trimming: 5 bases; J trimming: 4 bases; junction bases outside the gene matches: 8. This CDR3 contains 15 residues. CDR1 LNHNV and CDR2 YYDKDF come from the germline V gene (reference sequence).

The V call is TRBV5-4, the J call TRBJ1-2; tentatively, D is TRBD1 (6 bases). Germline V CDR1 and CDR2: SGHNT, YYREEE (reference sequence). The CDR3 length is 13 residues. The germline V and J ends were trimmed by 10 bases and 2 bases, with 15 bases remaining between them. The CDR3 is CAVGTGRNYGYTF. In DNA, the CDR3 is TGTGCCGTCGGAACAGGGAGGAACTATGGCTACACCTTC.

The rearrangement uses TRBV11-2 and TRBJ1-6; unclear D gene. The V and J ends lost 3 bases and 8 bases respectively, with 14 bases between them. This CDR3 contains 15 residues. The germline gives CDR1 SGHAT, CDR2 FQNNGV. The CDR3 region has the DNA TGTGCCAGCAGCTTGGCCGGCGGTTGGGATTCACCCCTCCACTTT. Translation gives CASSLAGGWDSPLHF.

The chain uses TRBV7-9 and TRBJ1-5; a possible D gene is TRBD1 (6 bases). This CDR3 spans 16 amino acids. Germline V gene lookup returns CDR1 SEHNR and CDR2 FQNEAQ (reference sequence). V lost 1 base and J lost 0, with 10 bases in between. The CDR3 region is CASSLERTDSNQPQHF. The CDR3 region has the DNA TGTGCCAGCAGCTTAGAGAGGACAGATAGCAATCAGCCCCAGCATTTT.

A remark on this clone: An end of the junction does not agree with germline; a read error may underlie this. The rearrangement uses TRBV2 and TRBJ1-2, with 7 nucleotides matching TRBD1. Germline loops: CDR1 SNHLY, CDR2 FYNNEI. This CDR3 comprises 10 residues. The chain's CDR3 is CASSERDRVF. The CDR3 DNA reads as TGTGCCAGCAGTGAAAGGGACAGAGTCTTC.

The rearrangement links TRBV6-6 to TRBJ1-5; D gene unclear. V was clipped by 5 bases and J by 3 bases, with 5 bases between them. Germline values: CDR1 MNHNY, CDR2 SVGAGI (reference sequence). The CDR3 consists of 12 residues. CDR3 sequence: CASSRDNQPQHF. Here the CDR3 DNA reads TGTGCCAGCAGTCGCGACAATCAGCCCCAGCATTTT.

This clone occurred a few times. The genes are TRBV4-1 and TRBJ1-4; D unclear. This CDR3 spans 16 amino acids. The ends were cut back, 0 bases at V and 8 bases at J, with 16 bases in the middle. The germline gives CDR1 MGHRA, CDR2 YSYEKL. This CDR3 is CASSQDQGSRGEKLFF. The CDR3 DNA reads as TGCGCCAGCAGCCAAGATCAAGGGAGTCGAGGGGAAAAACTGTTTTTT.

The rearrangement joins TRBV7-9 to TRBJ2-5; 8 nucleotides match TRBD1. Germline CDR1 reads SEHNR; CDR2 reads FQNEAQ (reference sequence). The CDR3 is 14 amino acids. V lost 5 bases, J lost 4 bases, and 6 bases stayed unmatched. The CDR3 reads CASSTRTGGETQYF. CDR3 coding DNA: TGTGCCAGCAGCACCAGAACAGGGGGAGAGACCCAGTACTTC.

The rearrangement links TRBV11-1 to TRBJ1-2; possibly TRBD1 for D (6 bases). Trimming left V 3 bases short and J 2 bases short, with 13 bases between. Per germline, CDR1 SGHAT and CDR2 FQDESV (reference sequence). The CDR3 spans 15 residues. CDR3 loop: CASSLGRGANYGYTF. CDR3 bases: TGTGCCAGCAGCTTGGGCAGGGGCGCCAACTATGGCTACACCTTC.

The sample holds a few counts of this clone. The chain couples TRBV5-4 to TRBJ2-2; D may be TRBD1 or TRBD2 (5 bases each). This CDR3 region has 15 residues. V was shortened by 2 bases and J by 1 base, with 9 bases between the two germline ends. Germline CDR1 is SGHNT and CDR2 is YYREEE (reference sequence). CDR3 loop: CASSFSGGNTGELFF. The CDR3 DNA is TGTGCCAGCAGCTTTTCTGGGGGGAACACCGGGGAGCTGTTTTTT. The complete variable domain, with remaining parts taken from reference TRBV5-4 and TRBJ2-2, reads ETGVTQSPTHLIKTRGQQVTLRCSSQSGHNTVSWYQQALGQGPQFIFQYYREEENGRGNFPPRFSGLQFPNYSSELNVNALELDDSALYLCASSFSGGNTGELFFGEGSRLTVL.

CDR3 DNA: TGTGCCTGGCACACAGGGCTTGGCACCGGGGAGCTGTTTTTT. It yields the protein CAWHTGLGTGELFF. V is TRBV30 and J is TRBJ2-2; D possibly corresponds to TRBD1 (6 bases). The germline CDR1 and CDR2 sequences are GTSNPN and SVGIG (reference sequence). The V end lost 5 bases, the J end lost 4 bases, and 14 bases lay between the germline ends. The CDR3 length is 14 residues.

This sequence joins TRBV5-1 and TRBJ2-3; D call uncertain. The germline V gene encodes CDR1 SGHRS and CDR2 YFSETQ. CDR3 length equals 14 residues. Trimming removed 4 bases at V and 2 bases at J, with 11 bases between. CDR3 region: CASSPALYTDTQYF. In nucleotides, the CDR3 is TGCGCCAGCAGCCCGGCGCTCTACACAGATACGCAGTATTTT.

The V call is TRBV30, the J call TRBJ1-3; D unclear. Trimming shortened V by 1 base and J by 0 bases, and 13 bases separated the two germline ends. The CDR3 contains 16 residues. Looked up from germline, CDR1 is GTSNPN and CDR2 is SVGIG (reference sequence). The CDR3 DNA follows: TGTGCCTGGAGTGATTTTGGACCGACCTCTGGAAACACCATATATTTT. This translates into CAWSDFGPTSGNTIYF.

The chain has TRBV5-6 and TRBJ1-1; D may be TRBD1 (6 bases). The V end was cut by 4 bases, the J end by 0 bases, with 19 bases between. The CDR3 runs 17 residues. Looked up from germline, CDR1 is SGHDT and CDR2 is YYEEEE. The CDR3 region has the DNA TGTGCCAGCAGCAGCGTAGACAGGCGGTTTTTGAACACTGAAGCTTTCTTT. This gives the protein CASSSVDRRFLNTEAFF.

This clone occurred a few times. The gene calls are TRBV5-1 and TRBJ1-4; D perhaps matches TRBD1 (5 bases). Germline CDR1 reads SGHRS; CDR2 reads YFSETQ. The CDR3 is 14 amino acids. The V end was cut by 1 base, the J end by 8 bases, with 12 bases between. CDR3: CASSLQGGYEKLFF. CDR3 nucleotides: TGCGCCAGCAGCTTGCAGGGAGGGTACGAAAAACTGTTTTTT. The variable domain in full, with the rest retrieved from reference TRBV5-1 and TRBJ1-4, is KAGVTQTPRYLIKTRGQQVTLSCSPISGHRSVSWYQQTPGQGLQFLFEYFSETQRNKGNFPGRFSGRQFSNSRSEMNVSTLELGDSALYLCASSLQGGYEKLFFGSGTQLSVL.

The chain has TRBV7-2 and TRBJ1-1; D is unclear. Per germline, CDR1 SGHTA and CDR2 FQGNSA. Trimming left V 2 bases short and J 6 bases short, with 10 bases between. There are 13 residues in the CDR3. The CDR3 loop is CASSLYWAAEAFF. CDR3 in DNA: TGTGCCAGCAGCTTATATTGGGCGGCTGAAGCTTTCTTT.

The chain is built from TRBV4-1 and TRBJ2-1, with 11 bases identical to TRBD2. J lost 10 bases, V lost 3 bases, and 8 bases had no gene match. The CDR3 covers 15 residues. CDR1 and CDR2 (germline): MGHRA, YSYEKL. For the CDR3, the DNA is TGCGCCAGCAGCCATCCGGGACTAGCGGTCGTGGAGCAGTTCTTC. Translation gives CASSHPGLAVVEQFF.

This rearrangement joins TRBV29-1 to TRBJ1-1, with 10 bases that match TRBD1. Germline CDR1 is SQVTM and CDR2 is ANQGSEA. J was trimmed by 6 bases and V by 7 bases; bases with no gene match: 11. The CDR3 loop spans 14 amino acids. CDR3 amino acids: CSGQTGGVFAEAFF. CDR3 in DNA: TGCAGCGGACAGACAGGGGGCGTTTTCGCTGAAGCTTTCTTT. Filled out from reference TRBV29-1 and TRBJ1-1, the complete variable domain reads SAVISQKPSRDICQRGTSLTIQCQVDSQVTMMFWYRQQPGQSLTLIATANQGSEATYESGFVIDKFPISRPNLTFSTLTVSNMSPEDSSIYLCSGQTGGVFAEAFFGQGTRLTVV.

This chain uses TRBV7-2 with TRBJ2-1, with D possibly TRBD2 on 5 matching bases. Germline V CDR1 and CDR2: SGHTA, FQGNSA. The CDR3 is made up of 13 amino acids. Trimming stripped 4 bases from V and 2 bases from J, with 6 bases between. The CDR3 region is CASSSGTYNEQFF. Here the CDR3 DNA reads TGTGCCAGCAGCTCGGGGACCTACAATGAGCAGTTCTTC.

The chain recombines TRBV28 with TRBJ1-2; 8 bases map to TRBD1. The length of the CDR3 is 17 residues. Germline V gene sequence: CDR1 MDHEN, CDR2 SYDVKM. V lost 1 base and J lost 1; bases outside the gene matches: 8. CDR3 nucleotide sequence: TGTGCCAGCAGTTTATATCCGGACAGGGACTTTAACTATGGCTACACCTTC. Translating it yields CASSLYPDRDFNYGYTF.

J is TRBJ1-5 and V is TRBV9; D is possibly TRBD1 (5 bases). Per germline, CDR1 SGDLS and CDR2 YYNGEE. V shed 4 bases and J shed 5 bases, with 10 bases lying between them. This CDR3 spans 13 amino acids. CDR3 in amino acids: CASSPGFYQPQHF. Written as DNA, the CDR3 is TGTGCCAGCAGCCCAGGGTTTTATCAGCCCCAGCATTTT.

V is TRBV7-8 and J is TRBJ1-1; TRBD1 matches 11 bases. There are 16 residues in the CDR3. V dropped 5 bases and J dropped 6; count of bases not matched to a gene: 11. The germline CDR1 and CDR2 sequences are SGHVS and FQNEAQ. For the CDR3, the DNA is TGTGCCAGCAGCCTCGGACAGGGGGCGCTTTGGGCTGAAGCTTTCTTT. It translates to CASSLGQGALWAEAFF.

The chain recombines TRBV2 with TRBJ1-2, with 8 nucleotides matching TRBD1. The CDR3 extends over 14 amino acids. V trimming: 5 bases; J trimming: 5 bases; junction bases outside the gene matches: 7. Germline V CDR1 and CDR2: SNHLY, FYNNEI. The CDR3 sequence is CASSSGGTNYGYTF. Written as DNA, the CDR3 is TGTGCCAGCAGTTCAGGGGGCACCAATTATGGCTACACCTTC.

The chain couples TRBV21-1 to TRBJ2-6. TRBV21-1 is labeled a pseudogene. CDR3 length: 14 amino acids. The CDR3 DNA reads as TGTGCCAGCAGCAAGGGGTCTGGGGCCAACGTCCTGACTTTC. Its protein is CASSKGSGANVLTF.